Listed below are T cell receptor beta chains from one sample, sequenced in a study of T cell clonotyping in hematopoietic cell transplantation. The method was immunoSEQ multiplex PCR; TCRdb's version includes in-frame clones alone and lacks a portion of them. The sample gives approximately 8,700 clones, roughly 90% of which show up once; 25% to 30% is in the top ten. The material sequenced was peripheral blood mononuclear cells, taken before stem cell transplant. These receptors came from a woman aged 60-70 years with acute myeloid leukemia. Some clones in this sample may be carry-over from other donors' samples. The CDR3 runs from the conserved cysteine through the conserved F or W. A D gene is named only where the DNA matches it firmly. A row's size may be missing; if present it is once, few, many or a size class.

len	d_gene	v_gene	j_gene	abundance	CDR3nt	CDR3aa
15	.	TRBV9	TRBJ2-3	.	TGTGCCAGCAGCGTAGACTCAAGGGGCACAGATACGCAGTATTTT	CASSVDSRGTDTQYF
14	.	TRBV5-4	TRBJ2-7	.	TGTGCCAGCAGCTTGGCCTTAACCCCCTACGAGCAGTACTTC	CASSLALTPYEQYF
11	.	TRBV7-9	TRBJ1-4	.	TGTGCCAGCAGCCCCATAGAAAAACTGTTTTTT	CASSPIEKLFF
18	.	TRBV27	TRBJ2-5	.	TGTGCCAGCAGCGATTGGTCGACTTTCGCCCAAAACCAAGAGACCCAGTACTTC	CASSDWSTFAQNQETQYF
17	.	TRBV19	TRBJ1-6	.	TGTGCCAGTAGCCTCTACGCCCTCGGGGTCGAGAATTCACCCCTCCACTTT	CASSLYALGVENSPLHF
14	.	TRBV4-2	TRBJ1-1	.	TGTGCCAGCAGCCAGGGGGACGGGAACACTGAAGCTTTCTTT	CASSQGDGNTEAFF
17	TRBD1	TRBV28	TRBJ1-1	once	TGTGCCAGCAGTTTGTGGACAGGGGGCTCGCTGAACACTGAAGCTTTCTTT	CASSLWTGGSLNTEAFF
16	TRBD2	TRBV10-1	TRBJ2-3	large	TGCGCCAGCAGTGAGGGGACTAGCGGGAGGGCCGATACGCAGTATTTT	CASSEGTSGRADTQYF
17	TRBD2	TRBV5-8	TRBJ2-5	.	TGTGCCAGCAGCTTGGAGCCCCGGACTAGCGGTCTCCGGACCCAGTACTTC	CASSLEPRTSGLRTQYF
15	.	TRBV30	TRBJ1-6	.	TGTGCCTGGAGTGAGAGGGGACCGGGGAATTCACCCCTCCACTTT	CAWSERGPGNSPLHF
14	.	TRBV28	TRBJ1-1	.	TGTGCCAGCAGTTTACAGGGGAGGGTCACTGAAGCTTTCTTT	CASSLQGRVTEAFF
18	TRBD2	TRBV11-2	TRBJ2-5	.	TGTGCCAGCAGCTTATGGGGTCGAGCGGGAGCTTCGGGAGAGACCCAGTACTTC	CASSLWGRAGASGETQYF
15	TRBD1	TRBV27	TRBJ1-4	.	TGTGCCAGCAGCCCCCGGAACAGGGGTAATGAAAAACTGTTTTTT	CASSPRNRGNEKLFF
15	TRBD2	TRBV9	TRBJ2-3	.	TGTGCCAGCAGTGAGGGGCTAGCGGGCACAGATACGCAGTATTTT	CASSEGLAGTDTQYF
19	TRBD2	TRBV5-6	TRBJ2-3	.	TGTGCCAGCAGCCCTCTTCCCGGGACTAGCGGGAGGAAGGCAGATACGCAGTATTTT	CASSPLPGTSGRKADTQYF
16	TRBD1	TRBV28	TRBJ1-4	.	TGTGCCAGCAGTACTTATTTCGGACAGGGGGAAGGAAAACTGTTTTTT	CASSTYFGQGEGKLFF
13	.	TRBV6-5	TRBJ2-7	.	TGTGCCACCTCAGACAGCTCAGCCTACGAGCAGTACTTC	CATSDSSAYEQYF
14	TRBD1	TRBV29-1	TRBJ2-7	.	TGCAGCGTTCTGGCAATGGACAGGGGGTGGGGGCAGTACTTC	CSVLAMDRGWGQYF
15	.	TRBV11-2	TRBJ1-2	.	TGTGCCAGCAGTCCCCGAACAGGGCCCCTCTATGGCTACACCTTC	CASSPRTGPLYGYTF
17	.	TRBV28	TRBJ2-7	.	TGTGCCAGCAGAAACAAAAGACAGGCTGGATCGGCCTACGAGCAGTACTTC	CASRNKRQAGSAYEQYF
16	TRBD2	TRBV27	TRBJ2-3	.	TGTGCCAGCAGTCCGACTAGCGGGAGGGCGACAGATACGCAGTATTTT	CASSPTSGRATDTQYF
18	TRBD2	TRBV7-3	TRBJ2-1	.	TGTGCCAGCAGCCACACCGGGACTAGCGGGAGGCCACGCGGTGAGCAGTTCTTC	CASSHTGTSGRPRGEQFF
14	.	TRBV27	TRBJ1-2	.	TGTGCCAGCAGGAAGACAGGTTCTAACTATGGCTACACCTTC	CASRKTGSNYGYTF
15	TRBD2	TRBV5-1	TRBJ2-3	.	TGCGCCAGCAGCTTAAGGGCGGGGGACACAGATACGCAGTATTTT	CASSLRAGDTDTQYF
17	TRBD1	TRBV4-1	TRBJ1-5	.	TGCGCCAGCAGCCCTGATCGAAGGACAGGGGGCACTCAGCCCCAGCATTTT	CASSPDRRTGGTQPQHF
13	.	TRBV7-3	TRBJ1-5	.	TGTGCCCCCTTCCGGGCCCTTAATCAGCCCCAGCATTTT	CAPFRALNQPQHF
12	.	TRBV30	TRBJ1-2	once	TGTGCCTGCCTGAGGGGTGGAGGTGGCTACACCTTC	CACLRGGGGYTF
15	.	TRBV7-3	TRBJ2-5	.	TGTGCCAGCAGCTTAAGTACAGGGTACCAAGAGACCCAGTACTTC	CASSLSTGYQETQYF
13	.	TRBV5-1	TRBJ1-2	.	TGCGCCAGCAGCACCGACTTTAACTATGGCTACACCTTC	CASSTDFNYGYTF
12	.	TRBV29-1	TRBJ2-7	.	TGCAGCGTTGGGCAGGACTCCTACGAGCAGTACTTC	CSVGQDSYEQYF
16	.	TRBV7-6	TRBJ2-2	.	TGTGCCAGCAGCTTAGTCGAAAACAGGGACGCCGGGGAGCTGTTTTTT	CASSLVENRDAGELFF
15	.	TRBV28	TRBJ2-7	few	TGTGCCAGCGCGAAGCCGACACGAGGCTCCTACGAGCAGTACTTC	CASAKPTRGSYEQYF
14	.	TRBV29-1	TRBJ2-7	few	TGCAGCGTTGAGAGGGGGGACTGGGGAGTCGAGCAGTACTTC	CSVERGDWGVEQYF
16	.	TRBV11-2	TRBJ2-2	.	TGTGCCAGCACGCCAAACTCCGGAACCCTCACCGGGGAGCTGTTTTTT	CASTPNSGTLTGELFF
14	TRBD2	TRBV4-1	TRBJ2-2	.	TGCGCCAGCACCCTAGCGGGAGGAGCCGGGGAGCTGTTTTTT	CASTLAGGAGELFF
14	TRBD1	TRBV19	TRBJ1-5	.	TGTGCCAGTAAAACAGGGGTTAGCAATCAGCCCCAGCATTTT	CASKTGVSNQPQHF